This T cell receptor beta chain was obtained from a study of CD8 T cells in Susac syndrome. cDNA came from roughly 0.53 to 1 ug RNA primed by random hexamers. Each CDR3 protein is one row after TCRdb ran MiXCR on the immunoSEQ multiplex PCR reads. Of under 90,000 distinct CDR3 sequences detected, more than 85% appear once; the ten largest clones hold 0.46%. V was trimmed by 4 bases and J by 4 bases, leaving 4 bases between them. Germline loops: CDR1 SGHDN, CDR2 FVKESK. The CDR3 loop spans 11 amino acids. This TCR derives from a human donor with Susac syndrome. Sequenced input: CD8+ T cells from PBMCs. V gene TRBV14 combines with J gene TRBJ1-1; D is ambiguous. The CDR3 protein is CASSRLTEAFF. The CDR3 DNA is TGTGCCAGCAGCCGTCTCACTGAAGCTTTCTTT.